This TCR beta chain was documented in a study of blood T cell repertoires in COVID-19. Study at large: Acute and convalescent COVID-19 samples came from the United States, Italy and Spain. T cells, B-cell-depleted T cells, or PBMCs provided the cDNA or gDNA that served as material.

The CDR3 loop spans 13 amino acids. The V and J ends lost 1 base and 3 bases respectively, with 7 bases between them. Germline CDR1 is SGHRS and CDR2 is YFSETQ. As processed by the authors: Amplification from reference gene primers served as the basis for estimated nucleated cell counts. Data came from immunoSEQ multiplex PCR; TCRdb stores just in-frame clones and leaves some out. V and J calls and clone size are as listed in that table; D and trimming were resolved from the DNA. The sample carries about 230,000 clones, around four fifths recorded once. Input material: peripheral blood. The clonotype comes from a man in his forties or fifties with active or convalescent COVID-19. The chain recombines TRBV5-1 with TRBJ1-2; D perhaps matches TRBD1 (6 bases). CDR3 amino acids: CASSLNRDYGYTF. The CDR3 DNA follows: TGCGCCAGCAGCTTGAACAGGGACTATGGCTACACCTTC.